Listed below are T cell receptor beta chains from one sample, sequenced in a study of blood T cell repertoires in COVID-19. The protocol was immunoSEQ multiplex PCR, while the TCRdb copy is restricted to in-frame clones and leaves out a portion. The sample has 51,000 or so clones; around nine tenths are singletons. The specimen sequenced was peripheral blood. The receptors were gathered from an elderly man with acute or convalescent COVID-19. Both conserved end residues are trimmed from each CDR3. Fields, in order: J gene, V gene, D gene, CDR3 protein. D genes are given only for firm matches.

J gene: TRBJ1-6; V gene: TRBV19; D gene: -; CDR3 protein: ASSKNRDLSHSPLH
J gene: TRBJ1-4; V gene: TRBV6-5; D gene: -; CDR3 protein: ASHRAFNEKLF
J gene: TRBJ2-1; V gene: TRBV7-8; D gene: -; CDR3 protein: ASTGGDEQF
J gene: TRBJ1-4; V gene: TRBV7-9; D gene: -; CDR3 protein: ASSPGGSNEKLF
J gene: TRBJ1-5; V gene: TRBV28; D gene: -; CDR3 protein: ASSPEFGQFNQPQH
J gene: TRBJ1-1; V gene: TRBV18; D gene: -; CDR3 protein: ASSRDIDTEAF
J gene: TRBJ1-4; V gene: TRBV7-9; D gene: -; CDR3 protein: ASSLVMGRSGEKLF
J gene: TRBJ2-2; V gene: TRBV2; D gene: TRBD2; CDR3 protein: ASRTGGANTGELF
J gene: TRBJ1-6; V gene: TRBV18; D gene: -; CDR3 protein: ASPQSRDRNSPLH
J gene: TRBJ1-5; V gene: TRBV11-3; D gene: -; CDR3 protein: ASSLDPAEGGNQPQH
J gene: TRBJ1-2; V gene: TRBV5-6; D gene: -; CDR3 protein: ASSSPPRANYGYT
J gene: TRBJ2-5; V gene: TRBV27; D gene: TRBD2; CDR3 protein: ASGLGFGETQY
J gene: TRBJ1-6; V gene: TRBV6-5; D gene: TRBD1; CDR3 protein: ASSYGDRGNSPLH
J gene: TRBJ2-7; V gene: TRBV6-5; D gene: -; CDR3 protein: ASSYSSRGTYEQY
J gene: TRBJ2-1; V gene: TRBV12-3/TRBV12-4; D gene: -; CDR3 protein: ASSKTWEQF
J gene: TRBJ1-3; V gene: TRBV5-1; D gene: TRBD1; CDR3 protein: ASSLEGASGNTIY
J gene: TRBJ1-2; V gene: TRBV6-5; D gene: -; CDR3 protein: ASSQDRFYGYT
J gene: TRBJ2-5; V gene: TRBV19; D gene: -; CDR3 protein: ASSTRGARQETQY
J gene: TRBJ2-7; V gene: TRBV11-2; D gene: -; CDR3 protein: ASSPQGIGYEQY
J gene: TRBJ1-4; V gene: TRBV7-9; D gene: TRBD1; CDR3 protein: ASSLGQGPLHEKLF
J gene: TRBJ2-7; V gene: TRBV10-3; D gene: -; CDR3 protein: AITKRGFSYEQY
J gene: TRBJ2-7; V gene: TRBV7-9; D gene: TRBD1; CDR3 protein: ASSLTLGQGEQY
J gene: TRBJ2-7; V gene: TRBV4-1; D gene: TRBD1; CDR3 protein: ASSQGRDSWEEQY
J gene: TRBJ2-7; V gene: TRBV5-1; D gene: TRBD2; CDR3 protein: ASSRLAGDGNEQY
J gene: TRBJ2-5; V gene: TRBV19; D gene: TRBD2; CDR3 protein: ASSMGGETQY
J gene: TRBJ2-5; V gene: TRBV6-4; D gene: -; CDR3 protein: ASSDPQGSETQY